The source of this T cell receptor beta chain is a study of blood T cell repertoires in COVID-19. The CDR3 contains 18 residues. The V end lost 1 base, the J end lost 0 bases, and 19 bases lay between the germline ends. CDR1 is MGHRA and CDR2 is YSYEKL in the germline V gene. Libraries were prepared by immunoSEQ multiplex PCR; TCRdb keeps only in-frame clonotypes and omits some of them. The sample carries 150,000 to 200,000 clones, 80% to 90% recorded once. The source material was peripheral blood. The rearrangement uses TRBV4-1 and TRBJ2-7; D might be TRBD2 (5 bases). The TCR originated in a woman over 75 with acute or convalescent COVID-19. CDR3 sequence (DNA): TGCGCCAGCAGCCAAGGGACCCACCGGGGAAAGAGCTCCTACGAGCAGTACTTC. Amino acid sequence: CASSQGTHRGKSSYEQYF.